This T cell receptor beta chain was retrieved from a study of early T cells in non-severe SARS-CoV-2 infection. Study overall: Bulk RNA isolated from unsorted whole blood underwent sequencing; chains were not paired. Regarding the study as a whole: Sequences matched to VDJdb favored anti-spike CD8 responses, while private and CD4 specificities were missed.

Worth noting for this clonotype: Its antigen is undetermined.

The CDR3 spans 16 residues. The V end was cut by 9 bases, the J end by 0 bases, with 20 bases between. Germline values: CDR1 LNHDA, CDR2 SQIVND (reference sequence). Researchers attached unique molecular identifiers to individual cDNA molecules. MiXCR was run by TCRdb on the 5' RACE reads, yielding one entry per CDR3 protein. The sample contains more than 15,000 distinct CDR3 sequences, roughly 5.4% of which appear only once. The source was whole blood, collected at baseline. The receptor's source is an adult who was a healthcare worker with PCR-confirmed SARS-CoV-2 infection or an uninfected control (not recorded which). The chain employs TRBV19 and TRBJ1-2; D remains ambiguous. The CDR3 DNA reads as TGTGCCAGCGAGAGGACGGACGACGTAGCTAACTATGGCTACACCTTC. This gives the protein CASERTDDVANYGYTF.